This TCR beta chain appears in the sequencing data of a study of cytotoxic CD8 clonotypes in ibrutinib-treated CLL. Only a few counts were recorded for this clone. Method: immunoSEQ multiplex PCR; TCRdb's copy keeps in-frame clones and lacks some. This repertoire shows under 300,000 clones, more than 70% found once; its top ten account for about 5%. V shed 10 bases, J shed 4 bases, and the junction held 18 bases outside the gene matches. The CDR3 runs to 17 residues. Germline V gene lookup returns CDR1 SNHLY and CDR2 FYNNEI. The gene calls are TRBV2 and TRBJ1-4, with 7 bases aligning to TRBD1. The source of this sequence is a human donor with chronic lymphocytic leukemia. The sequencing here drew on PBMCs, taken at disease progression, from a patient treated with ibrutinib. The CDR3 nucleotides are TGTGCCACCAAGGAGGGCTTACAGGGGAGAGGTAATGAAAAACTGTTTTTT. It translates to CATKEGLQGRGNEKLFF. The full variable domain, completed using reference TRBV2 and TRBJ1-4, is EPEVTQTPSHQVTQMGQEVILRCVPISNHLYFYWYRQILGQKVEFLVSFYNNEISEKSEIFDDQFSVERPDGSNFTLKIRSTKLEDSAMYFCATKEGLQGRGNEKLFFGSGTQLSVL.